The 26 T cell receptor beta chains below all came from one sample that was sequenced in a study of cytomegalovirus exposure and HLA in healthy donors. It was with 60 Vbeta and 13 Jbeta primers that the PCR ran. Profiling relied on immunoSEQ multiplex PCR, and the TCRdb table lists in-frame clones only, not all of them. The sample gives about 77,000 clones, about 79% of which show up once; around 7% is in the top ten. Sequenced sample: PBMCs. The source is a woman aged 40 to 50 in good health and CMV-seronegative.

The CDR3 nucleotides read TGTGCCAGCAGTAACCCGGGACTAGGGGATACGCAGTATTTT. Translation gives CASSNPGLGDTQYF. The rearrangement uses TRBV6-4 and TRBJ2-3, with 8 positions matching TRBD2. The ends lost 5 bases at V and 6 bases at J; junction bases unmatched: 7. This CDR3 is built from 14 residues. Germline V lookup: CDR1 MRHNA, CDR2 SNTAGT.

Here the CDR3 DNA reads TGTGCCAGTAGTATAGTCGCAGGCTACAATGAGCAGTTCTTC. As protein: CASSIVAGYNEQFF. J is TRBJ2-1 and V is TRBV19; no firm D call. Trimming took off 1 base at V and 3 bases at J, with 7 bases between the two ends. The CDR3 has 14 residues. Germline CDR1 and CDR2: LNHDA and SQIVND (reference sequence). The full variable domain, its missing parts supplied by reference TRBV19 and TRBJ2-1, is DGGITQSPKYLFRKEGQNVTLSCEQNLNHDAMYWYRQDPGQGLRLIYYSQIVNDFQKGDIAEGYSVSREKKESFPLTVTSAQKNPTAFYLCASSIVAGYNEQFFGPGTRLTVL.

The rearrangement joins TRBV7-8 to TRBJ2-7; 7 bases map to TRBD1. Looked up from germline, CDR1 is SGHVS and CDR2 is FQNEAQ. The CDR3 has 14 residues. V dropped 5 bases and J dropped 2; count of bases not matched to a gene: 6. CDR3 nucleotide sequence: TGTGCCAGCAGCGACGACAGGGTCGCCTACGAGCAGTACTTC. Translation: CASSDDRVAYEQYF.

The chain uses TRBV28 and TRBJ2-1; 9 bases map to TRBD2. The germline V gene has CDR1 MDHEN and CDR2 SYDVKM. The CDR3 runs to 15 residues. V shed 6 bases, J shed 13 bases, and the junction held 16 bases outside the gene matches. The CDR3 sequence: CASRKSRLAEGDQFF. DNA of the CDR3: TGTGCCAGCAGAAAGAGTCGACTAGCGGAAGGGGATCAGTTCTTC.

This clone was recorded only once. The chain has TRBV18 and TRBJ2-5; D perhaps matches TRBD1 (6 bases). The CDR3 runs 14 residues. The V gene lost 1 base and the J gene lost 5 bases, with 11 bases spanning the gap. CDR1 KGHSH and CDR2 LQKENI come from the germline V gene. The CDR3 nucleotides read TGTGCCAGCTCACCACGGACAGCTGAGGAGACCCAGTACTTC. This encodes CASSPRTAEETQYF.

The gene calls are TRBV7-2 and TRBJ2-7, with no clear D. The CDR3 length is 12 residues. CDR1 and CDR2 from the germline V gene are SGHTA and FQGNSA. Between the trimmed V and J ends, which lost 4 bases and 5 bases, there was a span of 9 bases. The CDR3 reads CASSSRGDEQYF. The DNA of the CDR3 is TGTGCCAGCAGCTCCCGCGGAGACGAGCAGTACTTC.

This CDR3 reads CASSASGTREGEQYF. CDR3 sequence (DNA): TGTGCCAGCAGCGCCTCCGGGACAAGGGAGGGGGAGCAGTACTTC. This chain links TRBV7-2 with TRBJ2-7, with a weak D call TRBD2 (7 bases). From germline, CDR1 is SGHTA and CDR2 FQGNSA. This CDR3 is built from 15 residues. V dropped 5 bases and J dropped 7 bases, with 21 bases sitting between them.

The sample holds one count of this clone. V usage is TRBV6-1 and J usage is TRBJ1-5; 9 bases match TRBD1. The V and J ends lost 4 bases and 1 base, in that order; junction bases with no gene match: 11. Germline V CDR1 and CDR2: MNHNS, SASEGT. CDR3 length: 18 amino acids. In DNA form, the CDR3 reads TGTGCCAGCAGTGGCACGGGGACAGGGATGGGGAGCAATCAGCCCCAGCATTTT. This translates into CASSGTGTGMGSNQPQHF.

This chain joins TRBV27 and TRBJ2-7; D call uncertain. The ends were cut back, 5 bases at V and 1 base at J, with 12 bases in the middle. The CDR3 has 14 amino acids. In germline, CDR1 is MNHEY, CDR2 SMNVEV (reference sequence). CDR3 sequence (DNA): TGTGCCAGCAGTCGAGCCGGGTCTTCCTACGAGCAGTACTTC. This translates into CASSRAGSSYEQYF.

In DNA, the CDR3 is TGTGCCAGCAGTGATGACAGGGGGCGAAGCCAGTACTTC. Translated, it gives CASSDDRGRSQYF. The chain uses TRBV2 and TRBJ2-7; TRBD1 matches at 10 bases. The CDR3 covers 13 residues. In germline, CDR1 is SNHLY, CDR2 FYNNEI. V dropped 3 bases and J dropped 10; count of bases not matched to a gene: 6.

The J gene is TRBJ1-1, the V gene TRBV18; unclear D gene. The CDR3 totals 18 residues. V was clipped by 6 bases and J by 1 base, with 24 bases between them. The germline CDR1 and CDR2 sequences are KGHSH and LQKENI. The CDR3 spells CASSIIRVEGTGNTEAFF. The CDR3 DNA reads TGTGCCAGCTCTATAATAAGGGTCGAGGGTACCGGGAACACTGAAGCTTTCTTT.

The rearrangement joins TRBV29-1 to TRBJ1-4, with D unresolved. Trimming took off 3 bases at V and 3 bases at J, with 8 bases between the two ends. The CDR3 spans 13 residues. Germline lookup yields CDR1 SQVTM and CDR2 ANQGSEA. CDR3 region: CSVERYPNEKLFF. In nucleotides, the CDR3 is TGCAGCGTTGAGAGGTATCCTAATGAAAAACTGTTTTTT.

CDR3 in DNA: TGTGCCAGCAGCTTAGGCGCTAGCGGGACGCAAGAGACCCAGTACTTC. It is translated as CASSLGASGTQETQYF. V is TRBV7-9 and J is TRBJ2-5, with 9 bases fitting TRBD2. CDR3 length: 16 residues. The germline V gene has CDR1 SEHNR and CDR2 FQNEAQ (reference sequence). V lost 1 base and J lost 2; bases outside the gene matches: 5.

This chain links TRBV7-9 with TRBJ2-5, with D possibly TRBD2 on 5 matching bases. Trimming took off 1 base at V and 0 bases at J, with 12 bases between the two ends. The CDR3 loop spans 16 amino acids. Germline values: CDR1 SEHNR, CDR2 FQNEAQ (reference sequence). The CDR3, as DNA: TGTGCCAGCAGCTTAGTGGGAGCTGGGAACCAAGAGACCCAGTACTTC. Protein sequence: CASSLVGAGNQETQYF.

The CDR3 loop is CASSQGPESNQPQHF. For the CDR3, the DNA is TGTGCCAGCAGCCAAGGTCCGGAGAGCAATCAGCCCCAGCATTTT. The genes are TRBV4-2 and TRBJ1-5, with unresolved D. The CDR3 covers 15 residues. Germline V CDR1 and CDR2: LGHNA, YNFKEQ. V was cut by 1 base and J by 1 base, with 8 bases left in between.

The chain joins TRBV5-1 to TRBJ1-3; D not resolved. The CDR3 spans 15 residues. The V end lost 4 bases, the J end lost 0 bases, and 11 bases lay between the germline ends. Germline loops: CDR1 SGHRS, CDR2 YFSETQ. The CDR3 region is CASSPSANSGNTIYF. The CDR3 bases are TGCGCCAGCAGCCCAAGCGCTAACTCTGGAAACACCATATATTTT.

The rearrangement links TRBV29-1 to TRBJ1-1; a weak D match, TRBD1 (6 bases). Trimming took 8 bases from V and 1 from J, leaving 17 bases between them. The germline CDR1 and CDR2 sequences are SQVTM and ANQGSEA. The length of the CDR3 is 14 residues. The chain's CDR3 is CSSEGWTENTEAFF. The CDR3 DNA sequence: TGCAGCTCTGAGGGGTGGACAGAGAACACTGAAGCTTTCTTT.

DNA of the CDR3: TGTGCCAGCAGTTCCAATAGCGGGAGTGGCACAGATACGCAGTATTTT. Translation gives CASSSNSGSGTDTQYF. This chain joins TRBV27 and TRBJ2-3, with 9 bases fitting TRBD2. CDR1 and CDR2 from the germline V gene are MNHEY and SMNVEV (reference sequence). This CDR3 is built from 16 residues. V was clipped by 4 bases and J by 1 base; unmatched bases: 6.

The J gene is TRBJ2-2, the V gene TRBV13, with 8 positions matching TRBD2. Losses at the gene ends were 5 bases for V and 5 bases for J; bases not matched to a gene: 10. Per germline, CDR1 PRHDT and CDR2 FYEKMQ (reference sequence). This CDR3 has 16 amino acids. The CDR3 loop reads CASSAPTGGRTGELFF. In nucleotides, the CDR3 is TGTGCCAGCAGCGCCCCGACGGGGGGGCGAACCGGGGAGCTGTTTTTT. Variable domain in full (rest from reference TRBV13 and TRBJ2-2): AAGVIQSPRHLIKEKRETATLKCYPIPRHDTVYWYQQGPGQDPQFLISFYEKMQSDKGSIPDRFSAQQFSDYHSELNMSSLELGDSALYFCASSAPTGGRTGELFFGEGSRLTVL.

This clone was counted a few times. The gene calls are TRBV7-2 and TRBJ1-2; a possible D gene is TRBD1 (5 bases). V lost 1 base and J 3 bases, leaving 9 bases between the germline ends. In germline, CDR1 is SGHTA, CDR2 FQGNSA. The CDR3 extends over 14 amino acids. CDR3: CASSLGRDYYGYTF. The CDR3, as DNA: TGTGCCAGCAGCTTAGGCAGGGACTACTATGGCTACACCTTC. Drawing the rest from reference TRBV7-2 and TRBJ1-2, the complete variable domain is GAGVSQSPSNKVTEKGKDVELRCDPISGHTALYWYRQSLGQGLEFLIYFQGNSAPDKSGLPSDRFSAERTGGSVSTLTIQRTQQEDSAVYLCASSLGRDYYGYTFGSGTRLTVV.

The V and J genes are TRBV10-2 and TRBJ1-5; no clear D gene. The CDR3 consists of 15 residues. Trimming cost V 4 bases and J 0 bases, with 10 bases left between them. Germline V gives CDR1 WSHSY, CDR2 SAAADI. Written as DNA, the CDR3 is TGCGCCAGCAGTGCGGGATCCTATAGCAATCAGCCCCAGCATTTT. Its protein product is CASSAGSYSNQPQHF.

V and J are TRBV19 and TRBJ1-6; 11 nucleotides agree with TRBD1. The germline CDR1 and CDR2 sequences are LNHDA and SQIVND (reference sequence). Losses at the gene ends were 5 bases for V and 7 bases for J; bases not matched to a gene: 1. CDR3 size: 14 residues. CDR3 nucleotide sequence: TGTGCCAGTAGTGGACAGGGGGCCAATTCACCCCTCCACTTT. It translates to CASSGQGANSPLHF.

The J gene is TRBJ2-7, the V gene TRBV6-1; D may be TRBD2 (6 bases). Germline CDR1 is MNHNS and CDR2 is SASEGT. V was clipped by 4 bases and J by 2 bases, with 9 bases between them. This CDR3 is 13 amino acids long. The CDR3 coding sequence is TGTGCCAGCAGTGCGGGACTTCCCTACGAGCAGTACTTC. It specifies CASSAGLPYEQYF.

The chain is built from TRBV7-3 and TRBJ2-6; D is uncertain. The CDR3 is 16 amino acids. Germline V gene lookup returns CDR1 SGHTA and CDR2 FQGTGA. The V gene lost 3 bases and the J gene lost 1 base, with 10 bases spanning the gap. In DNA, the CDR3 is TGTGCCAGCAGCTTCCGGGTCGATTCTGGGGCCAACGTCCTGACTTTC. It encodes CASSFRVDSGANVLTF.

V and J are TRBV10-1 and TRBJ2-7; 7 bases fit TRBD1. The germline V gene encodes CDR1 WNHNN and CDR2 SYGVQD (reference sequence). V shed 4 bases, J shed 5 bases, and the junction held 5 bases outside the gene matches. The CDR3 is made up of 13 amino acids. Written as DNA, the CDR3 is TGCGCCAGCAGTGCTCACAGGGGTGACGAGCAGTACTTC. Translated, it gives CASSAHRGDEQYF.

J is TRBJ2-7 and V is TRBV6-1; 7 bases agree with TRBD2. This CDR3 is 15 amino acids long. Germline-derived CDR1 and CDR2 are MNHNS and SASEGT. Trimming removed 5 bases from V and 2 bases from J; junction bases left unmatched: 9. CDR3 sequence reads: CASSSLGGNTYEQYF. The CDR3 nucleotides read TGTGCCAGCAGTTCCCTGGGGGGGAACACCTACGAGCAGTACTTC.